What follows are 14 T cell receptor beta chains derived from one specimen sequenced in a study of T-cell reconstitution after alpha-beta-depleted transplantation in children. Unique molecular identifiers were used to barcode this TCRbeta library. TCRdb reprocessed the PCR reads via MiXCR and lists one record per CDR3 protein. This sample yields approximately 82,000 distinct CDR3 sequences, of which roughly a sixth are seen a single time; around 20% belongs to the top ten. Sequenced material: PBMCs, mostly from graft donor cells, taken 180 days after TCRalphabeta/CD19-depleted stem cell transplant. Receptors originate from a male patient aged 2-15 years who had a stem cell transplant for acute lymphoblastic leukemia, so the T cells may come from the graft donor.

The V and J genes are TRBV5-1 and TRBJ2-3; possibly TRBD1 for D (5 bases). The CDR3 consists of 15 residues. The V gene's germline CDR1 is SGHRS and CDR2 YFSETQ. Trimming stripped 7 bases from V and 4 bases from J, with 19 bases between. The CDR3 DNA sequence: TGCGCCAGCGGGATTCAGGGTTCGTTCCCAGATACGCAGTATTTT. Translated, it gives CASGIQGSFPDTQYF.

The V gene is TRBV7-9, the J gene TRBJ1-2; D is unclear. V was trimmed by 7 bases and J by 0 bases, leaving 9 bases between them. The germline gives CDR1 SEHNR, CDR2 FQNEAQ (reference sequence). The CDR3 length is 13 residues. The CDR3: CASNNPANYGYTF. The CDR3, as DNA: TGTGCCAGCAATAATCCGGCTAACTATGGCTACACCTTC.

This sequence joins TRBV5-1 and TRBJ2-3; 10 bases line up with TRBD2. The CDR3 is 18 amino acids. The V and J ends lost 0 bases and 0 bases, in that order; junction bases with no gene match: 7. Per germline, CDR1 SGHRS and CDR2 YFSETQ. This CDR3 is CASSLEGLAQKSTDTQYF. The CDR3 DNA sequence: TGCGCCAGCAGCTTGGAGGGACTAGCGCAAAAAAGCACAGATACGCAGTATTTT.

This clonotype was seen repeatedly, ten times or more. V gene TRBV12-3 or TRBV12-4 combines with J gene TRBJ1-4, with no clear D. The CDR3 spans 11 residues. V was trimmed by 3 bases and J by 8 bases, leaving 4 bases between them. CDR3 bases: TGTGCCAGCAGTTTGAAGGAAAAACTGTTTTTT. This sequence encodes CASSLKEKLFF.

CDR3 in amino acids: CASSPLPGMRTEAFF. In DNA, the CDR3 is TGTGCCAGCTCACCCCTACCGGGGATGCGCACTGAAGCTTTCTTT. The chain couples TRBV18 to TRBJ1-1; D not certain. V was pared by 3 bases and J by 4 bases, with 15 bases between. Germline values: CDR1 KGHSH, CDR2 LQKENI. The CDR3 sequence is 15 residues long.

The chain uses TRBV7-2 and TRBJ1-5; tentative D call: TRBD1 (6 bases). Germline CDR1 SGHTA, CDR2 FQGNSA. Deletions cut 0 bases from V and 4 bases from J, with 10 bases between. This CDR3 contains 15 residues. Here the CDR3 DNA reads TGTGCCAGCAGCTTAGCCGGGGGCGCGAATCAGCCCCAGCATTTT. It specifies CASSLAGGANQPQHF.

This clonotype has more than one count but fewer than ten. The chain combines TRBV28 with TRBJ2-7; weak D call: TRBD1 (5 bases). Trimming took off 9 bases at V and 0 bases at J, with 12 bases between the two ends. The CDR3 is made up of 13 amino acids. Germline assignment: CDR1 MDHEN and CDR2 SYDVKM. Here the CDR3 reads CASRQYNSYEQYF. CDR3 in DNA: TGTGCCAGTCGACAGTACAACTCCTACGAGCAGTACTTC. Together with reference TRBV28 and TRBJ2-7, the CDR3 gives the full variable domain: DVKVTQSSRYLVKRTGEKVFLECVQDMDHENMFWYRQDPGLGLRLIYFSYDVKMKEKGDIPEGYSVSREKKERFSLILESASTNQTSMYLCASRQYNSYEQYFGPGTRLTVT.

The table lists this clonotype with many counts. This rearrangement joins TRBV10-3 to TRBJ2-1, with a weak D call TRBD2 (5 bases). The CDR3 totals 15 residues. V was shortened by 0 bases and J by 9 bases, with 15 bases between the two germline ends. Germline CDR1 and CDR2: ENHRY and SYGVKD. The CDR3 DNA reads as TGTGCCATCAGTGAGTCCCCCGGGATAGCAATTGAGCAGTTCTTC. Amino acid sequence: CAISESPGIAIEQFF.

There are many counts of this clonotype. CDR3 in amino acids: CASSLEGDPGEQYF. CDR3 bases: TGCGCCAGCAGCTTGGAGGGCGACCCGGGCGAGCAGTACTTC. The chain recombines TRBV5-1 with TRBJ2-7; D gene uncertain. Germline CDR1 is SGHRS and CDR2 is YFSETQ. There are 14 residues in the CDR3. V gave up 0 bases and J gave up 6 bases, with 13 bases separating them.

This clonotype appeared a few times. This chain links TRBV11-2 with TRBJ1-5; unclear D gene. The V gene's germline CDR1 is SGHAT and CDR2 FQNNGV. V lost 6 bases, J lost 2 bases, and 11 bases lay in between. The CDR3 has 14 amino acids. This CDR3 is CASSVGLGNQPQHF. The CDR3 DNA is TGTGCCAGCAGTGTGGGCTTGGGCAATCAGCCCCAGCATTTT.

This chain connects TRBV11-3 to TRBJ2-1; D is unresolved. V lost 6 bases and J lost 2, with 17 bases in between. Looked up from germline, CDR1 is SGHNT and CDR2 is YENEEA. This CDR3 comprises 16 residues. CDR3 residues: CASSSLSGQTYNEQFF. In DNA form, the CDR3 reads TGTGCCAGCAGTTCGCTGTCGGGTCAGACCTACAATGAGCAGTTCTTC.

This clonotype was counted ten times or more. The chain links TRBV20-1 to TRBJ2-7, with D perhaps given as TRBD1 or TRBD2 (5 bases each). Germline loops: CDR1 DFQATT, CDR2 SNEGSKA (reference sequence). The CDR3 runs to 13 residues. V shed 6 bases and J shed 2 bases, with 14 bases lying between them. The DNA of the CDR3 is TGCAGTGCAACCCGGGACGGAACCTACGAGCAGTACTTC. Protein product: CSATRDGTYEQYF.

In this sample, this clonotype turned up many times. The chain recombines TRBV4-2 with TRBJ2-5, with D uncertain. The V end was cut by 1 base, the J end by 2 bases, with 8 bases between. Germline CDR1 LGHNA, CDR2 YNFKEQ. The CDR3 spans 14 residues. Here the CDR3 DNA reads TGTGCCAGCAGCCAAGGGCCAGCTCAAGAGACCCAGTACTTC. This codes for CASSQGPAQETQYF.

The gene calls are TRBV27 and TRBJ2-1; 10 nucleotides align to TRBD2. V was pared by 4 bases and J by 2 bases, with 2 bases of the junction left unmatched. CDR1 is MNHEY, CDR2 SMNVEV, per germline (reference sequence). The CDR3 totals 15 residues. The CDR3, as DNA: TGTGCCAGCAGTTATAGCGGGGGGCCCTACAATGAGCAGTTCTTC. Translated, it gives CASSYSGGPYNEQFF.